Below, one T cell receptor (beta chain) is given with its context. The antigen is unknown. Here immunoSEQ multiplex PCR was the method, and the copy in TCRdb shows in-frame clones only, minus some. The sample lists more than 20,000 clones; around 92% were seen once. CDR1 is SGHTA and CDR2 is FQGNSA in the germline V gene. CDR3 length: 13 residues. Trimming took 5 bases from V and 0 from J, leaving 7 bases between them. This sample is drawn from a study of glioma-infiltrating T cells after dendritic cell vaccination. Study-level points and caveats: Longer survival after dendritic cell vaccination followed higher pretreatment TIL content.

Noted time point: after dendritic cell vaccination, including at tumor progression/relapse. The sequencing used blood, collected after dendritic cell vaccination. The source of this sequence is a human donor with glioblastoma. This sequence joins TRBV7-2 and TRBJ1-2, with TRBD1 as a possible D gene (6 bases). The CDR3 DNA reads TGTGCCAGCAGCCCAGGGGCTAACTATGGCTACACCTTC. Translating gives CASSPGANYGYTF.